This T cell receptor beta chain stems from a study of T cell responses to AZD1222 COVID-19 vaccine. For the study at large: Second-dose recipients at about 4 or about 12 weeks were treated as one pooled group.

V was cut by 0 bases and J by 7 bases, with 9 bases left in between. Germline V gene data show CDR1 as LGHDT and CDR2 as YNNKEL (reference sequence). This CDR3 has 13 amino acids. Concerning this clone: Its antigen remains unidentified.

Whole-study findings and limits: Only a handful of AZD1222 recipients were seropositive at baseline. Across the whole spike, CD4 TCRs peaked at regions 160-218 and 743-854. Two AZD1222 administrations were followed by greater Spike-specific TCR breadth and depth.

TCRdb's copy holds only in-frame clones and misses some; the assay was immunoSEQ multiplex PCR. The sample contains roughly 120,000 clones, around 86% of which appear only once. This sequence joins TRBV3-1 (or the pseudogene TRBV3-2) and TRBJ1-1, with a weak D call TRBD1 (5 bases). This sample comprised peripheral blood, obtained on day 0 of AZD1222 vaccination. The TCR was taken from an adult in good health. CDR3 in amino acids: CASSQEAGGEAFF. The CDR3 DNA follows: TGTGCCAGCAGCCAAGAAGCGGGGGGTGAAGCTTTCTTT.